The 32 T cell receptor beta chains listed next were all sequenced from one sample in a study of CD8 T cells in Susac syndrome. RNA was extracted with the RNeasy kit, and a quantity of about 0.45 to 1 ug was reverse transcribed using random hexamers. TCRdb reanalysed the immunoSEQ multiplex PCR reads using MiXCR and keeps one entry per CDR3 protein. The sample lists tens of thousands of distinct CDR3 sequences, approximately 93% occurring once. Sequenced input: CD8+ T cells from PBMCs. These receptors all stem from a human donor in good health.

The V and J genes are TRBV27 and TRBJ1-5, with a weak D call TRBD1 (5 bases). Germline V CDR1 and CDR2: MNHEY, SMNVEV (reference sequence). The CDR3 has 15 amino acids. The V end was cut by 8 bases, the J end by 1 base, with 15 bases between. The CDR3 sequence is CASVPTGISNQPQHF. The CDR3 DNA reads TGTGCCAGCGTACCAACAGGTATAAGCAATCAGCCCCAGCATTTT.

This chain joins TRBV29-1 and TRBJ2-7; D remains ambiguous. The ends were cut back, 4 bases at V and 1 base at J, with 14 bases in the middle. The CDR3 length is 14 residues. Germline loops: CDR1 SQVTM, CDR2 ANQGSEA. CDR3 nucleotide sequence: TGCAGCGTTGCCCCAACTGAGAGGTCCTACGAGCAGTACTTC. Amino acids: CSVAPTERSYEQYF.

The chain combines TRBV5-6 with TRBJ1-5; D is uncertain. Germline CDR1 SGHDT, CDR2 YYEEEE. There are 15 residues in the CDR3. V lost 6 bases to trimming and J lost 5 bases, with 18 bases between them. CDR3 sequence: CASTAWTLRDQPQHF. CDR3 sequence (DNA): TGTGCCAGCACCGCATGGACCCTTAGGGATCAGCCCCAGCATTTT.

CDR3 coding DNA: TGTGCCTGGACCGGGGCCGGGCTAGCGGGCTACAATGAGCAGTTCTTC. Encoded protein: CAWTGAGLAGYNEQFF. The chain joins TRBV30 to TRBJ2-1; 8 nucleotides agree with TRBD2. The CDR3 runs 16 residues. CDR1 is GTSNPN, CDR2 SVGIG, per germline (reference sequence). Trimming at V came to 4 bases and at J to 3 bases, leaving 11 bases not matched to a gene.

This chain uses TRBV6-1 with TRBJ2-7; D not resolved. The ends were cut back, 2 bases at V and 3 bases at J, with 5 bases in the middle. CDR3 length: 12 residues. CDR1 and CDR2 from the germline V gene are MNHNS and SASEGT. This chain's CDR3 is CASSEWGYEQYF. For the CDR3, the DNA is TGTGCCAGCAGTGAATGGGGCTACGAGCAGTACTTC.

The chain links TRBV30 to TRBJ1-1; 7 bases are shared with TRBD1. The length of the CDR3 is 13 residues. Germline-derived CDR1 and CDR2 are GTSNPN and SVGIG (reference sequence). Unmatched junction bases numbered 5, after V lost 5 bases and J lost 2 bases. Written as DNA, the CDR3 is TGTGCCTGGGACGGGACAGCCAACACTGAAGCTTTCTTT. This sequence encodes CAWDGTANTEAFF.

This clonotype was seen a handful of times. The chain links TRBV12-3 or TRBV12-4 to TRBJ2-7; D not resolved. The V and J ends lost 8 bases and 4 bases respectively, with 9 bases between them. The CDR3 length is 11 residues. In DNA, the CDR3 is TGTGCCAGCGGCCCTGGGTACGAGCAGTACTTC. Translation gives CASGPGYEQYF.

CDR3 DNA sequence: TGTGCCAGCAACTCGGCTTACTACGAGCAGTACTTC. As protein: CASNSAYYEQYF. J is TRBJ2-7 and V is TRBV2; D is ambiguous. CDR1 is SNHLY, CDR2 FYNNEI, per germline. The CDR3 contains 12 residues. Trimming removed 7 bases from V and 3 bases from J, with 10 bases in between.

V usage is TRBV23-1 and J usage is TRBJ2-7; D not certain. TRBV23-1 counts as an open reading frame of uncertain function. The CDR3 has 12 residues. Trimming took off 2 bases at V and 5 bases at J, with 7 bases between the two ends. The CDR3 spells CASSQSQDEQYF. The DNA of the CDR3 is TGCGCCAGCAGTCAAAGTCAAGACGAGCAGTACTTC.

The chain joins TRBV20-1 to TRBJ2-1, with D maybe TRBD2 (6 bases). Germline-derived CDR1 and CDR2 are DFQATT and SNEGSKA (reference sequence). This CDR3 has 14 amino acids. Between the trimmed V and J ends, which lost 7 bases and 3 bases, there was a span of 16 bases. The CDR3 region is CSVTGTYGYNEQFF. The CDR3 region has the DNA TGCAGTGTCACCGGGACTTACGGCTACAATGAGCAGTTCTTC.

The DNA for the CDR3 is TGCGCCAGCAGCCAAGTCTTAGCGGGAGCTGGCGAGCAGTACTTC. Protein sequence: CASSQVLAGAGEQYF. This chain uses TRBV4-1 with TRBJ2-7, with 9 positions matching TRBD2. V shed 1 base, J shed 6 bases, and the junction held 7 bases outside the gene matches. In germline, CDR1 is MGHRA, CDR2 YSYEKL. There are 15 residues in the CDR3.

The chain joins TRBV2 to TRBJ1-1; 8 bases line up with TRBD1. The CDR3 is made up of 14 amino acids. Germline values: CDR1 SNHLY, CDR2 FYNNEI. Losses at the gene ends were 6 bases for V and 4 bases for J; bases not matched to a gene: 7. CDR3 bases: TGTGCCAGCAGGGACAGGGCTTTTGGCACTGAAGCTTTCTTT. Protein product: CASRDRAFGTEAFF.

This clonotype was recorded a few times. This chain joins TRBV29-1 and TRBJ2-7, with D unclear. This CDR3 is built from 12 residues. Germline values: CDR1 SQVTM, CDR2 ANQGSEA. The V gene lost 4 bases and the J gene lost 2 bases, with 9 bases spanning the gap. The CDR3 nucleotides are TGCAGCGTTGGAGGTGCCGCCTACGAGCAGTACTTC. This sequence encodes CSVGGAAYEQYF.

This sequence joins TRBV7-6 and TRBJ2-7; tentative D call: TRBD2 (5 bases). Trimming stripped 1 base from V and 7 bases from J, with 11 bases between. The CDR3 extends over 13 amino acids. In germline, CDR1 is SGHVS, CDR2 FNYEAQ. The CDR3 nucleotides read TGTGCCAGCAGCTTAGGGGGAGAACGGGAGCAGTACTTC. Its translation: CASSLGGEREQYF.

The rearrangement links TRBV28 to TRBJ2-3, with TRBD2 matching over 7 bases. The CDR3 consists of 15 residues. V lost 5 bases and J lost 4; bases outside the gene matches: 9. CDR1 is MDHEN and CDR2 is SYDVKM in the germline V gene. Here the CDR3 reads CASSPLAEGADTQYF. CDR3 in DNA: TGTGCCAGCAGTCCGCTAGCGGAAGGGGCAGATACGCAGTATTTT. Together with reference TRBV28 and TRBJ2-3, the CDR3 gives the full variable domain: DVKVTQSSRYLVKRTGEKVFLECVQDMDHENMFWYRQDPGLGLRLIYFSYDVKMKEKGDIPEGYSVSREKKERFSLILESASTNQTSMYLCASSPLAEGADTQYFGPGTRLTVL.

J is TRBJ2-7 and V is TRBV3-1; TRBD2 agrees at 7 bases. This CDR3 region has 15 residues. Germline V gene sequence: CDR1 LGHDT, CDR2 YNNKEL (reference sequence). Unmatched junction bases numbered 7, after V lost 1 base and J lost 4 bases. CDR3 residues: CASSQVAREWYEQYF. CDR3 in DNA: TGTGCCAGCAGCCAAGTGGCGCGGGAGTGGTACGAGCAGTACTTC.

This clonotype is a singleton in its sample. The CDR3 nucleotides are TGCAGTGTAGGACTAGCCTACGAGCAGTACTTC. This translates into CSVGLAYEQYF. This chain connects TRBV20-1 to TRBJ2-7; 7 bases agree with TRBD2. Per germline, CDR1 DFQATT and CDR2 SNEGSKA (reference sequence). This CDR3 is 11 amino acids long. V lost 7 bases, J lost 2 bases, and 2 bases stayed unmatched.

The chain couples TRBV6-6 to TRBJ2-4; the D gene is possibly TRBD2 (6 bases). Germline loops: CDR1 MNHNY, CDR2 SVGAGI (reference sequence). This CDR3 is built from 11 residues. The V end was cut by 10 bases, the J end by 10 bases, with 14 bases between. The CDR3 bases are TGTGCCACTGGGACGGGAGAGATTCAGTACTTC. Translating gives CATGTGEIQYF.

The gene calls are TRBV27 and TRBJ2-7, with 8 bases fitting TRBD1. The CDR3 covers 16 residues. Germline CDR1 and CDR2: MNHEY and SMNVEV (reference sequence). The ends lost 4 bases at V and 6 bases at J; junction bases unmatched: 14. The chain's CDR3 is CASSSSYGQGMGEQYF. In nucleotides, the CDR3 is TGTGCCAGCAGTTCCTCCTACGGACAGGGAATGGGCGAGCAGTACTTC.

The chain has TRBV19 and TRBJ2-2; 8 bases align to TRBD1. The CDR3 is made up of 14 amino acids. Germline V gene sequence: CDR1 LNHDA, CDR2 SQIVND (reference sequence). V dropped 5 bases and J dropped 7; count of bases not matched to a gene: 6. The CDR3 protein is CASSPGQGHGELFF. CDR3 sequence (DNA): TGTGCCAGTAGTCCCGGACAGGGTCACGGGGAGCTGTTTTTT.

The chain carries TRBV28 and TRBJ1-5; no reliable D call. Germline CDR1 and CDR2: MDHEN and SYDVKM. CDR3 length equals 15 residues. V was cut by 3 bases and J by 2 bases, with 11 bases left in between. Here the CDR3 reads CASSLRGSGNQPQHF. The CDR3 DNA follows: TGTGCCAGCAGTTTGAGAGGAAGCGGCAATCAGCCCCAGCATTTT.

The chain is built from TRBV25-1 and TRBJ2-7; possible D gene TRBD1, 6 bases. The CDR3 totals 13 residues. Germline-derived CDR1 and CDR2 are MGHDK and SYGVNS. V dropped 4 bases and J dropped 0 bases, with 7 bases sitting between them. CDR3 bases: TGTGCCAGCAGTGGGGACAACTCCTACGAGCAGTACTTC. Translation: CASSGDNSYEQYF.

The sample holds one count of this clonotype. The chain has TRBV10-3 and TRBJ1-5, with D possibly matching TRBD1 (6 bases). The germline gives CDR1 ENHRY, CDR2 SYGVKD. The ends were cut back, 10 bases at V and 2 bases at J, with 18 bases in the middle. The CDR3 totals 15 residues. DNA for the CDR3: TGTGCCACCGGACGGGCAGGGGAACGCAATCAGCCCCAGCATTTT. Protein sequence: CATGRAGERNQPQHF.

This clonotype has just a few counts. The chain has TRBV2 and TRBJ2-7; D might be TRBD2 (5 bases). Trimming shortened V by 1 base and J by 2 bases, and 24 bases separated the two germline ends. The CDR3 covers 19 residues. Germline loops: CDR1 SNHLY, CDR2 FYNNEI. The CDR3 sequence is CASSEDGGPRRFGTYEQYF. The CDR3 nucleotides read TGTGCCAGCAGTGAAGATGGAGGCCCACGCCGGTTTGGAACCTACGAGCAGTACTTC. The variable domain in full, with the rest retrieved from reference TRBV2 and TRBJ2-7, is EPEVTQTPSHQVTQMGQEVILRCVPISNHLYFYWYRQILGQKVEFLVSFYNNEISEKSEIFDDQFSVERPDGSNFTLKIRSTKLEDSAMYFCASSEDGGPRRFGTYEQYFGPGTRLTVT.

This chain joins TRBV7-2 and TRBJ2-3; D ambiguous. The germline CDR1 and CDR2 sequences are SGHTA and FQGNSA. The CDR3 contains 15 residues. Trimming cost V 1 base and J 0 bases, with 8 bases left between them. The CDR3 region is CASSLVGPSTDTQYF. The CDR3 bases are TGTGCCAGCAGCTTAGTGGGCCCAAGCACAGATACGCAGTATTTT.

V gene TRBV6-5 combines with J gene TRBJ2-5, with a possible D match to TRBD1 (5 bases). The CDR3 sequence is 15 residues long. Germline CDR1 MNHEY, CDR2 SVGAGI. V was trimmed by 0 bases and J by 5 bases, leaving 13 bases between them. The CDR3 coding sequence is TGTGCCAGCAGTTACTCGGCAGGGTCAGGGGAGACCCAGTACTTC. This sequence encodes CASSYSAGSGETQYF.

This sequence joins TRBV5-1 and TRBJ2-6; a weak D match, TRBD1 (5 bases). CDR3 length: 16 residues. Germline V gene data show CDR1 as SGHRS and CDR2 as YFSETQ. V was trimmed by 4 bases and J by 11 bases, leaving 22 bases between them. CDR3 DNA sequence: TGCGCCAGCAGCCCGGTTCAAGAGACAGCGAGCGACGTCCTGACTTTC. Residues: CASSPVQETASDVLTF.

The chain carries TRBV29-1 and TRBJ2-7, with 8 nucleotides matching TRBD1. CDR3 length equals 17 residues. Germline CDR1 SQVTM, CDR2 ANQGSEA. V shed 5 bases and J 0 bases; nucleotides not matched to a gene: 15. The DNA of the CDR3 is TGCAGCGTTTCTCCTCCCCCGGACAGGGTGGACTCCTACGAGCAGTACTTC. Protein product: CSVSPPPDRVDSYEQYF.

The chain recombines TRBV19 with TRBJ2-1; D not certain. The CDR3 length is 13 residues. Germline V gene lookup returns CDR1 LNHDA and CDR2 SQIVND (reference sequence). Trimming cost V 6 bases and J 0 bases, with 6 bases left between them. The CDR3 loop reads CASRTSSYNEQFF. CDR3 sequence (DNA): TGTGCCAGTAGAACCAGCTCCTACAATGAGCAGTTCTTC.

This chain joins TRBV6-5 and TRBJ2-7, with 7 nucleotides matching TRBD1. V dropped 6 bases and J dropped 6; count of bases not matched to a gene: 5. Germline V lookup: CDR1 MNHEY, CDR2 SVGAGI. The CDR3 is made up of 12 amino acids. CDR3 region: CASRRNRGEQYF. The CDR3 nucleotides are TGTGCCAGCAGACGGAACAGGGGCGAGCAGTACTTC.

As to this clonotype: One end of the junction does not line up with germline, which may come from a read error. The CDR3 loop is CAVQSGQEAHEQYF. The CDR3, as DNA: TGTGCCGTACAATCTGGGCAGGAGGCCCACGAGCAGTATTTC. The rearrangement joins TRBV10-3 to TRBJ2-7, with D tentatively TRBD2 (5 bases). CDR1 and CDR2 (germline): ENHRY, SYGVKD. The CDR3 consists of 14 residues.

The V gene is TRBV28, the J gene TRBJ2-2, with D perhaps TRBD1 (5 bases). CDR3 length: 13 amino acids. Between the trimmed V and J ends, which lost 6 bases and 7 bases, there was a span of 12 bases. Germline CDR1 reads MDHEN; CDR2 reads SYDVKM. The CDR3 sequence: CASRPQGIGELFF. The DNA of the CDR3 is TGTGCCAGCAGGCCGCAGGGAATCGGGGAGCTGTTTTTT.